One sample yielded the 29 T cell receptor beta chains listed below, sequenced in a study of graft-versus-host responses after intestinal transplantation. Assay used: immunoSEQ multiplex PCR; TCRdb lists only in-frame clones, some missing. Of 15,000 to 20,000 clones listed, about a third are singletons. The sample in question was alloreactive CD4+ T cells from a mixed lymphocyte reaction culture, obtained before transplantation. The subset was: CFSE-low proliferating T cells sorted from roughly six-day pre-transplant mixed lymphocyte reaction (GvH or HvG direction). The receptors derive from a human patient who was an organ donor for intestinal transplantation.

CDR3 in amino acids: CASSLFGTRFSRETQYF. Written as DNA, the CDR3 is TGTGCCAGCAGTTTATTTGGGACTAGATTCTCCCGAGAGACCCAGTACTTC. The gene calls are TRBV27 and TRBJ2-5; 8 bases are shared with TRBD2. After removal of 1 base from V and 4 bases from J, the junction contained 11 bases not matched to a gene. CDR1 MNHEY and CDR2 SMNVEV come from the germline V gene (reference sequence). The CDR3 contains 17 residues.

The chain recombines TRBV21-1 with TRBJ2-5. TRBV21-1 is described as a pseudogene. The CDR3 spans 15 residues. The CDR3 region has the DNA TGTGCCAGCAGCTACAGCGCTGGGGGGCGTGAGACCCAGTACTTC. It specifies CASSYSAGGRETQYF.

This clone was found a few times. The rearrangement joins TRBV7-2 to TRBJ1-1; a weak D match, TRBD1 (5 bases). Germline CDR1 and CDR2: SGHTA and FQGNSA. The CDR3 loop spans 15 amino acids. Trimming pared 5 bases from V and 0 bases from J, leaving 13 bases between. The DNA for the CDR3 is TGTGCCAGCAGCCCCATGGCAGGGTTGAACACTGAAGCTTTCTTT. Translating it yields CASSPMAGLNTEAFF.

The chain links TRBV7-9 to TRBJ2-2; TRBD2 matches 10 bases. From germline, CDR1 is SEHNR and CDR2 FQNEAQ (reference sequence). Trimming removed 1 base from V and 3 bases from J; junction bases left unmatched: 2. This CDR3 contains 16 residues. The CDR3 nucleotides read TGTGCCAGCAGCTTAGGCCTAGCGGGGGACACCGGGGAGCTGTTTTTT. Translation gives CASSLGLAGDTGELFF.

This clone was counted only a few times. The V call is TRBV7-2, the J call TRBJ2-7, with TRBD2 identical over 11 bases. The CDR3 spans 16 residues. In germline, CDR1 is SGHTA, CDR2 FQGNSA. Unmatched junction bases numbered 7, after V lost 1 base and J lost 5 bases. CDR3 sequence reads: CASSLVGTSGAHEQYF. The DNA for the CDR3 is TGTGCCAGCAGCTTAGTCGGGACTAGCGGAGCCCACGAGCAGTACTTC. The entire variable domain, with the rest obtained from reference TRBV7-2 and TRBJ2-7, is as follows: GAGVSQSPSNKVTEKGKDVELRCDPISGHTALYWYRQSLGQGLEFLIYFQGNSAPDKSGLPSDRFSAERTGGSVSTLTIQRTQQEDSAVYLCASSLVGTSGAHEQYFGPGTRLTVT.

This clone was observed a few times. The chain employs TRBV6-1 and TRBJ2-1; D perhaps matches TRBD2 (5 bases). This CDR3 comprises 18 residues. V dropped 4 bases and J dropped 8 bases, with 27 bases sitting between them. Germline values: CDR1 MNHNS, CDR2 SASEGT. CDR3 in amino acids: CASSGLLLEWAGIDEQFF. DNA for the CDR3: TGTGCCAGCAGTGGATTACTTCTCGAGTGGGCGGGTATCGATGAGCAGTTCTTC.

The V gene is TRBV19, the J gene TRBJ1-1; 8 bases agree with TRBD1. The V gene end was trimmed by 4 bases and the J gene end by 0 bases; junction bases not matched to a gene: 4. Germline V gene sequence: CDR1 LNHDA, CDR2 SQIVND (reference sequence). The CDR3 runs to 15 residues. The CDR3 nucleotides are TGTGCCAGTAGTACTTCGACAGGGGTGAACACTGAAGCTTTCTTT. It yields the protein CASSTSTGVNTEAFF.

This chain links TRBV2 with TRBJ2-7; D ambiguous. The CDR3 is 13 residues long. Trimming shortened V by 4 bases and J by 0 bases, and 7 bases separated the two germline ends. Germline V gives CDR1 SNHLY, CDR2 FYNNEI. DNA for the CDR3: TGTGCCAGCAGTGTCCAGGACTCCTACGAGCAGTACTTC. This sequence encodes CASSVQDSYEQYF.

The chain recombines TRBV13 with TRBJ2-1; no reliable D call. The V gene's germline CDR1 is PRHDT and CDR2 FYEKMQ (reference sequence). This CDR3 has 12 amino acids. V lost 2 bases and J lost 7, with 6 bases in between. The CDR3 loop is CASSLSGNEQFF. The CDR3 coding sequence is TGTGCCAGCAGCTTAAGTGGAAATGAGCAGTTCTTC.

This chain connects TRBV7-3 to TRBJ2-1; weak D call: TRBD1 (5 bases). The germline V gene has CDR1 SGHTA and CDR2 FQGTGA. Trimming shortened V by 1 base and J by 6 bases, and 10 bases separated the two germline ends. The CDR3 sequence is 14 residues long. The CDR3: CASSLSTGVNEQFF. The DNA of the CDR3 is TGTGCCAGCAGCTTAAGTACAGGTGTCAATGAGCAGTTCTTC.

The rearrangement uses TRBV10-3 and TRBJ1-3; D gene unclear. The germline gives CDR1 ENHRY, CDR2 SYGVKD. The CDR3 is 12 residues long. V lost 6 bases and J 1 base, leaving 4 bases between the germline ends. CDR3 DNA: TGTGCCATCAGCGAATCTGGAAACACCATATATTTT. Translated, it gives CAISESGNTIYF.

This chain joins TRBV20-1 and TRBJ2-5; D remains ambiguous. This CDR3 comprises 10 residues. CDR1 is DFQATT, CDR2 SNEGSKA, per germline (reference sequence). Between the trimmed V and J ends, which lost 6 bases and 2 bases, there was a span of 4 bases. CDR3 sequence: CSAAQETQYF. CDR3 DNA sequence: TGCAGTGCCGCTCAAGAGACCCAGTACTTC.

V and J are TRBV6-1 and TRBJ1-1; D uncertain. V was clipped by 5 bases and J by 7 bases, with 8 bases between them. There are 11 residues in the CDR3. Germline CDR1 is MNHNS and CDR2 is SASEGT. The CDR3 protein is CASSYEVEAFF. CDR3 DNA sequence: TGTGCCAGCAGTTACGAGGTTGAAGCTTTCTTT.

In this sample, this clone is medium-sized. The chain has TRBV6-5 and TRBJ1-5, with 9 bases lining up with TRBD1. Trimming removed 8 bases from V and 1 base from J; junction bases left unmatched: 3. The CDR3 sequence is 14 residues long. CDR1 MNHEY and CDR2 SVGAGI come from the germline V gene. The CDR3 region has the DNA TGTGCCAGCTATGGGACAGGGAGCAATCAGCCCCAGCATTTT. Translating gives CASYGTGSNQPQHF.

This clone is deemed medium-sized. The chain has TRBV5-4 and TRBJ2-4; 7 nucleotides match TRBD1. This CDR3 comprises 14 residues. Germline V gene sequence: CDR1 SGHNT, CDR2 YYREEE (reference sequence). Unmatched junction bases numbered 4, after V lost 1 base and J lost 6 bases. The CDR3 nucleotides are TGTGCCAGCAGCTTGTGGGGACAGACAAACATTCAGTACTTC. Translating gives CASSLWGQTNIQYF.

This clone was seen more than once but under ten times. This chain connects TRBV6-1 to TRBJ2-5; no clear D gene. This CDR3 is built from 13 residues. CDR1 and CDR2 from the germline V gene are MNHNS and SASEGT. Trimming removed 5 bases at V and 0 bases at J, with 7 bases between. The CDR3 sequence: CASSLRYQETQYF. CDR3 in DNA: TGTGCCAGCAGTTTGAGGTACCAAGAGACCCAGTACTTC.

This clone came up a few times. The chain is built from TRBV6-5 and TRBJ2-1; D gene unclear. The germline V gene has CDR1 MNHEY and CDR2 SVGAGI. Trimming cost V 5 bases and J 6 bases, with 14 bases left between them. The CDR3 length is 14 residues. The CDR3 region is CASSRASSVNEQFF. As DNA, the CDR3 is TGTGCCAGCAGTAGGGCGTCCTCGGTCAATGAGCAGTTCTTC.

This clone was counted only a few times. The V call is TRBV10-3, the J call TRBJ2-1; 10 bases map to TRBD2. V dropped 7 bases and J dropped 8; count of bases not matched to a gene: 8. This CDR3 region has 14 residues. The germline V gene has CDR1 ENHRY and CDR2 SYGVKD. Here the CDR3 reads CAINPAGGPYEQFF. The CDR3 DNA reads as TGTGCCATCAATCCAGCGGGAGGGCCTTATGAGCAGTTCTTC.

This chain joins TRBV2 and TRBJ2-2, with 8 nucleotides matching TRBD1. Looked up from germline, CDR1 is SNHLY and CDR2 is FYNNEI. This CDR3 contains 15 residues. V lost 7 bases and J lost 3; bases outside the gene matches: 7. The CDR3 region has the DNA TGTGCCAGCAACGTTCAGGGGGCTGACACCGGGGAGCTGTTTTTT. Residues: CASNVQGADTGELFF.

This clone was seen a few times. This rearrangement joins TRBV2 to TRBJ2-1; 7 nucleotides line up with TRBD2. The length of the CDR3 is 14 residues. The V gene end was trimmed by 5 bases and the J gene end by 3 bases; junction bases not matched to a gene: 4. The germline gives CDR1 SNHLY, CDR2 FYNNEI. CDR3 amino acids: CASSRERDYNEQFF. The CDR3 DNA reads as TGTGCCAGCAGTAGAGAGCGGGACTACAATGAGCAGTTCTTC.

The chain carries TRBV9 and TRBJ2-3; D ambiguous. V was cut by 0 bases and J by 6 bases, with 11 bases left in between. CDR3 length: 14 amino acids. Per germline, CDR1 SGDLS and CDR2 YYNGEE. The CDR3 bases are TGTGCCAGCAGCGTAGGACTCCTGTCGGATACGCAGTATTTT. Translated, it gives CASSVGLLSDTQYF.

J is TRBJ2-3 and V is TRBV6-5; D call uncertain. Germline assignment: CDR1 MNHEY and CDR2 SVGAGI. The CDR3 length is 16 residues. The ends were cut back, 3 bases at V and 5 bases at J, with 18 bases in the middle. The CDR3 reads CASSYPNYFLEDTQYF. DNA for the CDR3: TGTGCCAGCAGTTATCCGAACTACTTCCTGGAAGATACGCAGTATTTT.

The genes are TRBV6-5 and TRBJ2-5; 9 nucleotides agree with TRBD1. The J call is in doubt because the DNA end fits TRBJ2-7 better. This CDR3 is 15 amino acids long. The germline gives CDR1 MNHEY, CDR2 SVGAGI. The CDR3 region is CASSYSIQGAVEQYF. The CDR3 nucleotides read TGTGCCAGCAGTTACTCGATACAGGGGGCAGTCGAGCAGTACTTC.

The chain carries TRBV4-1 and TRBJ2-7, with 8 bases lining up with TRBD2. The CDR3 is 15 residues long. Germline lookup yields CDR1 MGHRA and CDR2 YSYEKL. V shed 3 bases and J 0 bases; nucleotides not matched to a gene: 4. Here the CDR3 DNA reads TGCGCCAGCAGCCAGAGGACTAGCAGCTCCTACGAGCAGTACTTC. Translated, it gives CASSQRTSSSYEQYF.

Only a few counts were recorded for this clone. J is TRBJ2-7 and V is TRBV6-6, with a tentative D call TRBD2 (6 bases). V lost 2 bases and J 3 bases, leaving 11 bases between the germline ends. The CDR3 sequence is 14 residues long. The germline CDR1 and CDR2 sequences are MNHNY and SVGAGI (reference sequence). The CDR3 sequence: CASSYNWGDYEQYF. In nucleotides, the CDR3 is TGTGCCAGCAGTTACAACTGGGGGGACTACGAGCAGTACTTC.

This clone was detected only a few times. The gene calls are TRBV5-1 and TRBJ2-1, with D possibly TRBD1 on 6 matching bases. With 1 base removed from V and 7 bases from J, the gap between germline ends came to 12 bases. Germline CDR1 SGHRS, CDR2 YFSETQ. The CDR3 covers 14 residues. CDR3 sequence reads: CASSLTGWGNEQFF. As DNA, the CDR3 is TGCGCCAGCAGCTTGACAGGGTGGGGTAATGAGCAGTTCTTC.

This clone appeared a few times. CDR3 region: CASSLVAGGSLSYEQYF. For the CDR3, the DNA is TGTGCCAGCAGCTTAGTAGCGGGAGGGTCCCTCTCCTACGAGCAGTACTTC. This rearrangement joins TRBV11-3 to TRBJ2-7; 11 positions agree with TRBD2. Losses at the gene ends were 1 base for V and 0 bases for J; bases not matched to a gene: 5. Germline values: CDR1 SGHNT, CDR2 YENEEA. CDR3 length equals 17 residues.

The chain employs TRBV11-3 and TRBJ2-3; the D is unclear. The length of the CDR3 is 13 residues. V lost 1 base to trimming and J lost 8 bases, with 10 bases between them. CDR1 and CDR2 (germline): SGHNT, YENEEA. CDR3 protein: CASSLVKTGTQYF. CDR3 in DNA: TGTGCCAGCAGCTTAGTAAAAACTGGTACGCAGTATTTT. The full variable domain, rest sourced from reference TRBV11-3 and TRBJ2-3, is EAGVVQSPRYKIIEKKQPVAFWCNPISGHNTLYWYLQNLGQGPELLIRYENEEAVDDSQLPKDRFSAERLKGVDSTLKIQPAELGDSAVYLCASSLVKTGTQYFGPGTRLTVL.

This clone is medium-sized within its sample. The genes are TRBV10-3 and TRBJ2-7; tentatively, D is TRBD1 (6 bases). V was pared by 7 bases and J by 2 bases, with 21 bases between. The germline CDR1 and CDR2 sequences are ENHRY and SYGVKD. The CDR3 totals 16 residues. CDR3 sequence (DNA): TGTGCCATCAATACCCGGGACAAAGGTCGGACCTACGAGCAGTACTTC. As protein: CAINTRDKGRTYEQYF.